In this sample, the clone carrying this T cell receptor (beta chain) turned up a few times. Unique molecular identifiers featured in how the TCRbeta library was prepared. TCRdb ran MiXCR on the PCR reads and lists one entry per CDR3 protein. The table lists approximately 520,000 distinct CDR3 sequences, 32% of them singletons, with approximately 2.3% in the top ten. This entry is derived from a study of T-cell reconstitution after alpha-beta-depleted transplantation in children. After removal of 2 bases from V and 3 bases from J, the junction contained 1 base not matched to a gene. In germline, CDR1 is PRHDT, CDR2 FYEKMQ (reference sequence). This CDR3 comprises 14 residues.

The chain has TRBV13 and TRBJ2-7; TRBD1 agrees at 10 bases. Sample: PBMCs from the stem cell graft donor, taken from the stem cell graft. This TCR was recovered from a human donor who donated a stem cell graft to a child with aplastic anemia. In DNA, the CDR3 is TGTGCCAGCAGCTTATGGACAGGGGGCTACGAGCAGTACTTC. This translates into CASSLWTGGYEQYF. The entire variable domain, with the rest obtained from reference TRBV13 and TRBJ2-7, is as follows: AAGVIQSPRHLIKEKRETATLKCYPIPRHDTVYWYQQGPGQDPQFLISFYEKMQSDKGSIPDRFSAQQFSDYHSELNMSSLELGDSALYFCASSLWTGGYEQYFGPGTRLTVT.